The clone carrying this TCR beta chain was counted many times. This entry is derived from a study of blood T cell repertoires in COVID-19. As for the study in general: The cDNA or gDNA used as material had been derived from T cells, B-cell-depleted T cells, or PBMCs.

V was pared by 2 bases and J by 0 bases, with 7 bases between. The V gene's germline CDR1 is MNHNY and CDR2 SVGAGI (reference sequence). CDR3 size: 14 residues. Clones were read by immunoSEQ multiplex PCR, and TCRdb kept only the in-frame ones, dropping some. The table has over 200,000 clones, 84% seen once. Sample: peripheral blood. The rearrangement uses TRBV6-6 and TRBJ1-1; D remains ambiguous. This sequence originates from a woman of 80 years or more with active or convalescent COVID-19. Here the CDR3 DNA reads TGTGCCAGCAGTTACCCCGAGTTGAACACTGAAGCTTTCTTT. Translation: CASSYPELNTEAFF.